The 31 T cell receptor beta chains reported below all come from one sample, sequenced in a study of cytomegalovirus exposure and HLA in healthy donors. Use of 60 Vbeta and 13 Jbeta primers characterized the PCR. The assay was immunoSEQ multiplex PCR, and TCRdb's table has in-frame clones only and misses some. The sample lists 40,000 or so clones, 70% to 85% occurring once. Material for sequencing was PBMCs. These receptors came from a man in his thirties or forties in good health and CMV-seronegative.

The sample holds one count of this clone. The V call is TRBV15, the J call TRBJ2-5; TRBD1 matches at 8 bases. Losses at the gene ends were 5 bases for V and 5 bases for J; bases not matched to a gene: 13. The germline V gene has CDR1 LNHNV and CDR2 YYDKDF (reference sequence). This CDR3 spans 16 amino acids. The CDR3 loop is CATSRPGQGIFETQYF. The CDR3 DNA reads as TGTGCCACCAGCCGACCAGGACAGGGTATTTTTGAGACCCAGTACTTC.

The count of this clone is one. The gene calls are TRBV4-1 and TRBJ2-1, with 9 nucleotides matching TRBD1. The trim removed 3 bases at V and 2 bases at J, leaving 2 bases unmatched. Germline V gives CDR1 MGHRA, CDR2 YSYEKL. CDR3 length: 15 residues. The CDR3 is CASSQGQGPYNEQFF. In DNA, the CDR3 is TGCGCCAGCAGCCAGGGACAGGGTCCCTACAATGAGCAGTTCTTC.

This chain joins TRBV18 and TRBJ2-2, with TRBD1 as a possible D gene (5 bases). Trimming cost V 1 base and J 1 base, with 13 bases left between them. The germline V gene encodes CDR1 KGHSH and CDR2 LQKENI. The CDR3 spans 17 residues. CDR3 nucleotides: TGTGCCAGCTCACCACAGGGGCAGGCGAAGAACACCGGGGAGCTGTTTTTT. This gives the protein CASSPQGQAKNTGELFF.

J is TRBJ1-1 and V is TRBV29-1; 10 positions match TRBD1. V was pared by 6 bases and J by 10 bases, with 11 bases of the junction left unmatched. The CDR3 runs 13 residues. Germline values: CDR1 SQVTM, CDR2 ANQGSEA. The CDR3 here is CSVAGQGSRGAFF. The CDR3 DNA reads as TGCAGCGTCGCGGGACAGGGGAGTAGAGGAGCTTTCTTT.

The chain is built from TRBV11-2 and TRBJ2-2, with unresolved D. Germline CDR1 and CDR2: SGHAT and FQNNGV. The CDR3 consists of 15 residues. Trimming left V 2 bases short and J 1 base short, with 8 bases between. The CDR3 protein is CASSLSTENTGELFF. The CDR3 DNA reads as TGTGCCAGCAGCTTATCGACTGAGAACACCGGGGAGCTGTTTTTT.

The chain combines TRBV11-1 with TRBJ1-2, with D perhaps TRBD1 (6 bases). Deletions cut 6 bases from V and 4 bases from J, with 15 bases between. This CDR3 has 14 residues. Germline V CDR1 and CDR2: SGHAT, FQDESV (reference sequence). This CDR3 reads CASSNNRESYGYTF. The CDR3 DNA reads TGTGCCAGCAGTAATAACAGGGAGAGCTATGGCTACACCTTC.

The chain combines TRBV27 with TRBJ1-5; 8 nucleotides match TRBD1. This CDR3 is built from 13 residues. V gave up 10 bases and J gave up 1 base; unmatched junction bases: 3. Per germline, CDR1 MNHEY and CDR2 SMNVEV (reference sequence). The CDR3 protein is CATRQGSNQPQHF. CDR3 sequence (DNA): TGTGCCACAAGACAGGGGAGCAATCAGCCCCAGCATTTT.

With regard to this clone: The same CDR3 can be traced to other DNA sequences in this sample. The chain carries TRBV5-1 and TRBJ2-1; 9 nucleotides line up with TRBD2. Unmatched junction bases numbered 3, after V lost 0 bases and J lost 2 bases. The CDR3 has 16 residues. CDR1 is SGHRS, CDR2 YFSETQ, per germline. In DNA, the CDR3 is TGCGCCAGCAGCTTGGTACTAGCGGGCACCTACAATGAGCAGTTCTTC. Translation gives CASSLVLAGTYNEQFF.

In its sample, this clone was seen a few times. The gene calls are TRBV6-5 and TRBJ2-1; D may be TRBD2 (5 bases). The germline V gene has CDR1 MNHEY and CDR2 SVGAGI. The CDR3 loop spans 12 amino acids. V dropped 2 bases and J dropped 7 bases, with 6 bases sitting between them. DNA for the CDR3: TGTGCCAGCAGTTACAGGGAGAATGAGCAGTTCTTC. It encodes CASSYRENEQFF.

The chain carries TRBV19 and TRBJ2-3, with 10 bases lining up with TRBD2. V lost 5 bases to trimming and J lost 4 bases; unmatched junction nucleotides: 15. Germline lookup yields CDR1 LNHDA and CDR2 SQIVND (reference sequence). CDR3 length equals 18 residues. CDR3 residues: CASSRPFIAGGIADTQYF. CDR3 DNA sequence: TGTGCCAGTAGTCGCCCGTTTATAGCGGGGGGTATCGCAGATACGCAGTATTTT.

This clone was picked up a small number of times. The chain uses TRBV30 and TRBJ2-3; D may be TRBD2 (6 bases). Germline lookup yields CDR1 GTSNPN and CDR2 SVGIG (reference sequence). The CDR3 runs 14 residues. V was trimmed by 4 bases and J by 3 bases, leaving 14 bases between them. The DNA for the CDR3 is TGTGCCTGGAATAGGGGACTGAATACAGATACGCAGTATTTT. It is translated as CAWNRGLNTDTQYF. Full variable domain (rest looked up from reference TRBV30 and TRBJ2-3): SQTIHQWPATLVQPVGSPLSLECTVEGTSNPNLYWYRQAAGRGLQLLFYSVGIGQISSEVPQNLSASRPQDRQFILSSKKLLLSDSGFYLCAWNRGLNTDTQYFGPGTRLTVL.

This chain uses TRBV19 with TRBJ2-1; the match to TRBD2 covers 12 bases. This CDR3 region has 15 residues. Germline assignment: CDR1 LNHDA and CDR2 SQIVND (reference sequence). J gave up 2 bases and V 9 bases, and 5 bases lay outside the gene matches. In DNA form, the CDR3 reads TGTGCCAGCAGACTAGCGGGAGAACCCTACAATGAGCAGTTCTTC. Translating it yields CASRLAGEPYNEQFF. Together with reference TRBV19 and TRBJ2-1, the CDR3 gives the full variable domain: DGGITQSPKYLFRKEGQNVTLSCEQNLNHDAMYWYRQDPGQGLRLIYYSQIVNDFQKGDIAEGYSVSREKKESFPLTVTSAQKNPTAFYLCASRLAGEPYNEQFFGPGTRLTVL.

J is TRBJ1-5 and V is TRBV6-1; 8 nucleotides match TRBD1. The ends lost 3 bases at V and 2 bases at J; junction bases unmatched: 9. Germline V lookup: CDR1 MNHNS, CDR2 SASEGT. The CDR3 is 17 amino acids. The CDR3 reads CASSDLLTGGRNQPQHF. CDR3 DNA: TGTGCCAGCAGTGACCTTTTAACAGGGGGTCGCAATCAGCCCCAGCATTTT.

The chain recombines TRBV5-4 with TRBJ2-1; D call uncertain. Germline loops: CDR1 SGHNT, CDR2 YYREEE (reference sequence). The germline V and J ends were trimmed by 2 bases and 0 bases, with 9 bases remaining between them. This CDR3 comprises 15 residues. This chain's CDR3 is CASSLASFSYNEQFF. In DNA, the CDR3 is TGTGCCAGCAGCTTAGCATCTTTCTCCTACAATGAGCAGTTCTTC.

The V gene is TRBV6-1, the J gene TRBJ2-3; possibly TRBD2 for D (5 bases). The length of the CDR3 is 14 residues. Germline CDR1 reads MNHNS; CDR2 reads SASEGT. V was shortened by 4 bases and J by 0 bases, with 8 bases between the two germline ends. CDR3: CASSGGVSTDTQYF. The CDR3 DNA reads TGTGCCAGCAGTGGGGGAGTGAGCACAGATACGCAGTATTTT.

The chain couples TRBV5-1 to TRBJ2-3, with D possibly TRBD2 on 7 matching bases. The CDR3 sequence is 15 residues long. Trimming took off 0 bases at V and 4 bases at J, with 12 bases between the two ends. CDR1 is SGHRS and CDR2 is YFSETQ in the germline V gene. The CDR3 is CASSLAWEGADTQYF. CDR3 DNA: TGCGCCAGCAGCTTGGCCTGGGAGGGGGCAGATACGCAGTATTTT.

The chain carries TRBV23-1 and TRBJ2-7; 8 bases are a match to TRBD1. TRBV23-1 is treated as an ORF (open reading frame) with a function not yet certain. J gave up 6 bases and V 5 bases, and 9 bases lay outside the gene matches. This CDR3 has 14 residues. The CDR3: CASSGRDRSGEQYF. CDR3 nucleotide sequence: TGCGCCAGCAGTGGGCGGGACAGGTCGGGCGAGCAGTACTTC.

The DNA for the CDR3 is TGTGCCAGCAGCCTACAGGGGATCTACGAGCAGTACTTC. It specifies CASSLQGIYEQYF. This sequence joins TRBV11-2 and TRBJ2-7; 7 bases line up with TRBD1. The CDR3 runs 13 residues. V lost 5 bases to trimming and J lost 3 bases; unmatched junction nucleotides: 4. Germline V gives CDR1 SGHAT, CDR2 FQNNGV.

For the CDR3, the DNA is TGCGCCAGCAGCCCCGGGGGAGCTAACTATGGCTACACCTTC. This encodes CASSPGGANYGYTF. V is TRBV5-1 and J is TRBJ1-2; TRBD1 might be the D (5 bases). Germline V gene lookup returns CDR1 SGHRS and CDR2 YFSETQ. The CDR3 is 14 residues long. V lost 4 bases and J lost 0, with 10 bases in between. The whole variable domain, remainder taken from reference TRBV5-1 and TRBJ1-2, is KAGVTQTPRYLIKTRGQQVTLSCSPISGHRSVSWYQQTPGQGLQFLFEYFSETQRNKGNFPGRFSGRQFSNSRSEMNVSTLELGDSALYLCASSPGGANYGYTFGSGTRLTVV.

V gene TRBV4-2 combines with J gene TRBJ2-5; unclear D gene. This CDR3 contains 15 residues. V lost 0 bases and J 7 bases, leaving 15 bases between the germline ends. Germline V gene sequence: CDR1 LGHNA, CDR2 YNFKEQ. The CDR3 nucleotides read TGTGCCAGCAGCCAAGATCAAGCCGCTTCGGGGACCCAGTACTTC. Translated: CASSQDQAASGTQYF.

This chain links TRBV29-1 with TRBJ2-5; 8 positions agree with TRBD1. The germline CDR1 and CDR2 sequences are SQVTM and ANQGSEA. This CDR3 comprises 11 residues. V gave up 5 bases and J gave up 11 bases; unmatched junction bases: 7. The CDR3 bases are TGCAGCGTTCGGCTGGACAGGGAGCAGTACTTC. Its protein is CSVRLDREQYF. The full variable domain, completed using reference TRBV29-1 and TRBJ2-5, is SAVISQKPSRDICQRGTSLTIQCQVDSQVTMMFWYRQQPGQSLTLIATANQGSEATYESGFVIDKFPISRPNLTFSTLTVSNMSPEDSSIYLCSVRLDREQYFGPGTRLLVL.

The chain carries TRBV28 and TRBJ1-1, with a tentative D call TRBD1 (5 bases). The germline V gene has CDR1 MDHEN and CDR2 SYDVKM. The CDR3 has 15 residues. Trimming took 7 bases from V and 5 from J, leaving 20 bases between them. The DNA for the CDR3 is TGTGCCAGCAACCGGGGAGGCGGGGCAAATACTGAAGCTTTCTTT. Its protein is CASNRGGGANTEAFF.

The DNA for the CDR3 is TGCGCCAGCAGTGGGGGGACTCACACCGGGGAGCTGTTTTTT. Encoded protein: CASSGGTHTGELFF. J is TRBJ2-2 and V is TRBV10-2, with D maybe TRBD2 (6 bases). The CDR3 sequence is 14 residues long. Germline CDR1 reads WSHSY; CDR2 reads SAAADI. Deletions cut 4 bases from V and 3 bases from J, with 9 bases between.

The chain joins TRBV28 to TRBJ2-3; 12 bases are a match to TRBD2. V was clipped by 5 bases and J by 2 bases; unmatched bases: 5. The CDR3 covers 16 residues. From germline, CDR1 is MDHEN and CDR2 SYDVKM. CDR3 residues: CASSPLAGGFTDTQYF. CDR3 coding DNA: TGTGCCAGCAGTCCGCTAGCGGGAGGGTTCACAGATACGCAGTATTTT.

The J gene is TRBJ2-1, the V gene TRBV5-4; TRBD2 matches 9 bases. The germline gives CDR1 SGHNT, CDR2 YYREEE (reference sequence). V shed 4 bases and J 4 bases; nucleotides not matched to a gene: 12. This CDR3 has 17 amino acids. The CDR3 is CASSREPLAGPYNEQFF. CDR3 sequence (DNA): TGTGCCAGCAGCAGAGAACCACTAGCGGGCCCTTACAATGAGCAGTTCTTC.

The chain recombines TRBV11-2 with TRBJ2-7; 9 bases agree with TRBD2. CDR1 is SGHAT, CDR2 FQNNGV, per germline. The V gene end was trimmed by 3 bases and the J gene end by 2 bases; junction bases not matched to a gene: 8. The length of the CDR3 is 16 residues. CDR3 protein: CASSFILAGETYEQYF. The CDR3 region has the DNA TGTGCCAGCAGCTTTATCTTAGCGGGGGAGACCTACGAGCAGTACTTC.

In DNA, the CDR3 is TGTGCCAGCAGCGGGACAGGAGATCAGCCCCAGCATTTT. It translates to CASSGTGDQPQHF. The chain carries TRBV7-9 and TRBJ1-5; 8 bases are a match to TRBD1. Germline V gene lookup returns CDR1 SEHNR and CDR2 FQNEAQ (reference sequence). After removal of 5 bases from V and 5 bases from J, the junction contained 2 bases not matched to a gene. CDR3 size: 13 residues.

The V gene is TRBV9, the J gene TRBJ1-6, with D possibly TRBD1 on 5 matching bases. CDR1 and CDR2 from the germline V gene are SGDLS and YYNGEE. The CDR3 sequence is 15 residues long. With 2 bases removed from V and 9 bases from J, the gap between germline ends came to 15 bases. CDR3 loop: CASSVRVGGLSPLHF. The CDR3 DNA sequence: TGTGCCAGCAGCGTGAGAGTCGGGGGACTTTCACCCCTCCACTTT.

This clone was detected once. The V call is TRBV4-2, the J call TRBJ2-2; possibly TRBD1 for D (6 bases). V was cut by 4 bases and J by 0 bases, with 15 bases left in between. The CDR3 has 17 residues. The germline gives CDR1 LGHNA, CDR2 YNFKEQ. CDR3 in amino acids: CASSPEQGDANTGELFF. CDR3 sequence (DNA): TGTGCCAGCAGCCCAGAACAGGGAGACGCGAACACCGGGGAGCTGTTTTTT.

This chain joins TRBV6-5 and TRBJ1-1; D possibly corresponds to TRBD1 (6 bases). CDR3 length: 14 amino acids. The germline V gene has CDR1 MNHEY and CDR2 SVGAGI. With 2 bases removed from V and 7 bases from J, the gap between germline ends came to 14 bases. CDR3 bases: TGTGCCAGCAGTTACCAGCCAGGGGCCTTTGAAGCTTTCTTT. Its protein product is CASSYQPGAFEAFF.

There are a few counts of this clone. This chain connects TRBV15 to TRBJ1-5; a possible D gene is TRBD1 (6 bases). CDR3 size: 14 residues. Germline V CDR1 and CDR2: LNHNV, YYDKDF (reference sequence). V was cut by 3 bases and J by 4 bases, with 10 bases left in between. This CDR3 reads CATSSGTTNQPQHF. The DNA for the CDR3 is TGTGCCACCAGCAGCGGGACAACGAATCAGCCCCAGCATTTT.